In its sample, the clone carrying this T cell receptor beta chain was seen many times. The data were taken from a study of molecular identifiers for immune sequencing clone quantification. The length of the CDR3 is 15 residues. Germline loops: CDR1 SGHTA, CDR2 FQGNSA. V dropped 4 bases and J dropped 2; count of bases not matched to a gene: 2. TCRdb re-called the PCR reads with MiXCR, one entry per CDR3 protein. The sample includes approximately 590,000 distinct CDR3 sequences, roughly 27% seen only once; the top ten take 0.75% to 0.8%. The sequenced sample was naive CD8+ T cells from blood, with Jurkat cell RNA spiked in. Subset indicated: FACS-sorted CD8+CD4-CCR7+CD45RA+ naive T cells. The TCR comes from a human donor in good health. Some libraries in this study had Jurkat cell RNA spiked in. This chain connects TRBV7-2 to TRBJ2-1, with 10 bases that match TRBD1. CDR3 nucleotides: TGTGCCAGCAGCTCTGACAGGGGGCCCTACAATGAGCAGTTCTTC. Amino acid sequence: CASSSDRGPYNEQFF.